This TCR beta chain was captured by sequencing in a study of cytomegalovirus exposure and HLA in healthy donors. The wider study: In terms of ancestry, the Caucasian-associated cluster contained 80% to 90% of the roughly 400 genotyped donors. Points from the study as a whole: TRBV6-2, TRBV6-3 and some other V segments were unresolvable in 87-base-pair reads.

It was with 60 Vbeta and 13 Jbeta primers that the PCR ran. Sequencing was performed with immunoSEQ multiplex PCR; in TCRdb, only in-frame clones are kept and a portion is missing. The sample lists about 160,000 clones; around four fifths were seen once. The CDR3 consists of 16 residues. Between the trimmed V and J ends, which lost 0 bases and 8 bases, there was a span of 21 bases. CDR1 GTSNPN and CDR2 SVGIG come from the germline V gene (reference sequence). Note on this clone: Its matching antigen is unknown.

The rearrangement links TRBV30 to TRBJ2-3; TRBD2 might be the D (6 bases). The specimen was PBMCs. The sequence was collected from a female donor in good health and CMV-seronegative. CDR3 nucleotides: TGTGCCTGGAGTGTACGGGGCGGGATGCCCCCCGGTACGCAGTATTTT. Translated: CAWSVRGGMPPGTQYF.